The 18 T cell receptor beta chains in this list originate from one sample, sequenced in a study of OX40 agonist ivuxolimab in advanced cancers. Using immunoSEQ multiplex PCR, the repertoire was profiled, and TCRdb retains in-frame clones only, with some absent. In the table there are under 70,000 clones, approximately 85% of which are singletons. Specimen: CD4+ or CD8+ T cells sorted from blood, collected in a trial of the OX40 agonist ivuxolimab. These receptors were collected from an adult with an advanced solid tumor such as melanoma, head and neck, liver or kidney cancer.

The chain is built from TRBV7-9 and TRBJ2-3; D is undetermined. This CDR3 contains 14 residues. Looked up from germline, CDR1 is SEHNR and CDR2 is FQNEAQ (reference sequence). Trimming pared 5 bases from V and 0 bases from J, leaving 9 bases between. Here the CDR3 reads CASSVSRSTDTQYF. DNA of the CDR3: TGTGCCAGCAGCGTTTCCAGGAGCACAGATACGCAGTATTTT.

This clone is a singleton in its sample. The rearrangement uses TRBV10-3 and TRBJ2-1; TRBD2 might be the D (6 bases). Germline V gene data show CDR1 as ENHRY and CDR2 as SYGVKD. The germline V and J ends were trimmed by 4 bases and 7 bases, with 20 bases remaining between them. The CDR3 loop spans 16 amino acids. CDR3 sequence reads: CAISAESSGGINEQFF. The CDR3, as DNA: TGTGCCATCAGTGCCGAGAGTAGCGGTGGTATAAATGAGCAGTTCTTC.

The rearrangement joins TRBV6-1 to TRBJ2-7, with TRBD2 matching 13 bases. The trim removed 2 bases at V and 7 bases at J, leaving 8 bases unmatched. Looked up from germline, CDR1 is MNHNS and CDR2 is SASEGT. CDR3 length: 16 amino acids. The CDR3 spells CASSESSGGLAGEQYF. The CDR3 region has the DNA TGTGCCAGCAGTGAATCTTCAGGGGGACTAGCGGGAGAGCAGTACTTC.

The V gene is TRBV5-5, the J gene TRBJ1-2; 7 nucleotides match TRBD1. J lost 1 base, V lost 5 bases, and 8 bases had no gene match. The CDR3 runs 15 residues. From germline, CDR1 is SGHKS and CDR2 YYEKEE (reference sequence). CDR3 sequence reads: CASSSQNRGNYGYTF. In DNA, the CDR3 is TGTGCCAGCAGTAGCCAAAACAGGGGTAACTATGGCTACACCTTC.

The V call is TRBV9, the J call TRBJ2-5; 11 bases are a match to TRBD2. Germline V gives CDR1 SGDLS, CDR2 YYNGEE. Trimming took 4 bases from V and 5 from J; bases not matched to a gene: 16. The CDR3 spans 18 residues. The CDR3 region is CASSPGVSGRAPEETQYF. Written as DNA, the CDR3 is TGTGCCAGCAGCCCCGGTGTTAGCGGGAGGGCCCCTGAGGAGACCCAGTACTTC.

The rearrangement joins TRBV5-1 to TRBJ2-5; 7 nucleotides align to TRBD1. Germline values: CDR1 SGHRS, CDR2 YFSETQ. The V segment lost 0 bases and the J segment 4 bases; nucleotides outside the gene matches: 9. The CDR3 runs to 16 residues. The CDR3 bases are TGCGCCAGCAGCTTGGAGCCCCTGACAGGGTCAGAGACCCAGTACTTC. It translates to CASSLEPLTGSETQYF.

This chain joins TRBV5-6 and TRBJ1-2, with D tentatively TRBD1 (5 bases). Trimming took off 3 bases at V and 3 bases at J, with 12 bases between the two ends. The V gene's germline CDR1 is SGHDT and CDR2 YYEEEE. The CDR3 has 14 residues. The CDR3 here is CASSWGEGHYGYTF. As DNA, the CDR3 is TGTGCCAGCAGCTGGGGCGAGGGTCACTATGGCTACACCTTC.

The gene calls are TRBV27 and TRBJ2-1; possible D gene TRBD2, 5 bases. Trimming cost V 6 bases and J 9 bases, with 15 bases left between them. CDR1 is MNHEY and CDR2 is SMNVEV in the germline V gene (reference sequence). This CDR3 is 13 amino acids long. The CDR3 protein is CASRDSRLSEQFF. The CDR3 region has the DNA TGTGCCAGCAGGGACTCTAGGCTCAGTGAGCAGTTCTTC.

The CDR3 sequence is CASSRLAGDYNEQFF. The DNA of the CDR3 is TGTGCCAGCAGTCGACTAGCGGGAGACTACAATGAGCAGTTCTTC. The V gene is TRBV28, the J gene TRBJ2-1, with TRBD2 matching 12 bases. CDR1 is MDHEN and CDR2 is SYDVKM in the germline V gene. There are 15 residues in the CDR3. The V and J ends lost 5 bases and 3 bases, in that order; junction bases with no gene match: 2.

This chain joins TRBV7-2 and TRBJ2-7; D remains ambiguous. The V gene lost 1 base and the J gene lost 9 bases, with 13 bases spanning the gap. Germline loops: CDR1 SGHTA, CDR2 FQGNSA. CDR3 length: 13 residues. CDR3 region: CASSLVDPSGQYF. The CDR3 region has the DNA TGTGCCAGCAGCTTAGTCGATCCTTCGGGGCAGTACTTC.

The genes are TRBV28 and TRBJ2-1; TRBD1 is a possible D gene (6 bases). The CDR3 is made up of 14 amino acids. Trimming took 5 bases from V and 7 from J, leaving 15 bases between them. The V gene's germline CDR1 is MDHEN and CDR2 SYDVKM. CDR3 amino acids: CASSPIRQDNEQFF. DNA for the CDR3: TGTGCCAGCAGTCCGATACGACAGGATAATGAGCAGTTCTTC.

The CDR3 region is CASSPGAGGYTGELFF. DNA of the CDR3: TGCGCCAGCAGCCCGGGGGCGGGAGGCTACACCGGGGAGCTGTTTTTT. This sequence joins TRBV5-1 and TRBJ2-2; 8 bases are shared with TRBD2. Trimming cost V 4 bases and J 3 bases; bases outside gene matches: 8. The CDR3 loop spans 16 amino acids. Germline V gene lookup returns CDR1 SGHRS and CDR2 YFSETQ.

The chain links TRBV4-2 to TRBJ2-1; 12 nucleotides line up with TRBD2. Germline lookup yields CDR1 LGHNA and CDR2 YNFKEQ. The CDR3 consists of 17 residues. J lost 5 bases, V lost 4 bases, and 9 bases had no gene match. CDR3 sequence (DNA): TGTGCCAGCAGCCCCGTCATACTAGCGGGAGGTCACAATGAGCAGTTCTTC. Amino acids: CASSPVILAGGHNEQFF.

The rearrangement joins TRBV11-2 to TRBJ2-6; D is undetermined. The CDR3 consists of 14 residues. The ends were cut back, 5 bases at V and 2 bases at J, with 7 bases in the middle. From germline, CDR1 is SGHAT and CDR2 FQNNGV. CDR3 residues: CASSRVTGANVLTF. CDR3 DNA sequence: TGTGCCAGCAGCAGGGTGACTGGGGCCAACGTCCTGACTTTC. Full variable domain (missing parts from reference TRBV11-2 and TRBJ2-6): EAGVAQSPRYKIIEKRQSVAFWCNPISGHATLYWYQQILGQGPKLLIQFQNNGVVDDSQLPKDRFSAERLKGVDSTLKIQPAKLEDSAVYLCASSRVTGANVLTFGAGSRLTVL.

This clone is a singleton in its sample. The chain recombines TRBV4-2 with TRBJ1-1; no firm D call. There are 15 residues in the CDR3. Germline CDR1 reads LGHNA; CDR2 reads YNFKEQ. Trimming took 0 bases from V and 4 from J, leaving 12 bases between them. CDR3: CASSQEWQAGTEAFF. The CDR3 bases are TGTGCCAGCAGCCAAGAATGGCAAGCTGGCACTGAAGCTTTCTTT.

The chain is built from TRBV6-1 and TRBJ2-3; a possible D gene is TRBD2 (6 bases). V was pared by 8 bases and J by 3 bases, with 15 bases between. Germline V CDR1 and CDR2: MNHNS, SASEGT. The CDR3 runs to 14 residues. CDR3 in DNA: TGTGCCAGCCTGATAGCGGAAGCGACAGATACGCAGTATTTT. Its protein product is CASLIAEATDTQYF.

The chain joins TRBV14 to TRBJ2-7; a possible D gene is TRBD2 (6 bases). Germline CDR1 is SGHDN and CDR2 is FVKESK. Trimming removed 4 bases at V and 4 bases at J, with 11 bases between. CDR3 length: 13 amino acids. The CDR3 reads CASSLAAGYEQYF. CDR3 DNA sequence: TGTGCCAGCAGCCTAGCGGCGGGATACGAGCAGTACTTC.

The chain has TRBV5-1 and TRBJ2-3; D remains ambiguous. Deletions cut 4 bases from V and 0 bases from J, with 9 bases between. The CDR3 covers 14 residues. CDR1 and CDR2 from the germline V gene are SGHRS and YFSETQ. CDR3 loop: CASSPVGSTDTQYF. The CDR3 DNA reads TGCGCCAGCAGCCCTGTAGGCAGCACAGATACGCAGTATTTT.